Here is one TCR beta chain with its context. Its antigen is not identified. The CDR3 has 15 amino acids. The germline CDR1 and CDR2 sequences are MNHNY and SVGAGI (reference sequence). Trimming removed 0 bases from V and 4 bases from J, with 12 bases in between. This sample was included in a study of siplizumab effects on memory and regulatory T cells. Study observations and caveats: A major contribution to the alloresponse seemed to be made by naive T cells, which seemed more diverse than memory cells. Alloreactive clones mapping to unstimulated subsets formed only a minor fraction. The drug siplizumab significantly decreased the alloreactive sequences that could be traced to unstimulated CD4+ memory cells. Of the proliferating CD4+ or CD8+ clones, roughly 75-96% lacked a naive or memory phenotype that could be assigned.

Assay used: immunoSEQ multiplex PCR; TCRdb lists only in-frame clones, some missing. The sample has 75,000 to 95,000 clones; just under 90% are singletons. This chain uses TRBV6-6 with TRBJ1-2; D may be TRBD1 (6 bases). Sequenced sample: CD4+ T cells sorted from blood. This clonotype was obtained from a human donor in good health. CDR3 bases: TGTGCCAGCAGTTACTCGGGCAGGGGTGGCTATGGCTACACCTTC. As protein: CASSYSGRGGYGYTF.